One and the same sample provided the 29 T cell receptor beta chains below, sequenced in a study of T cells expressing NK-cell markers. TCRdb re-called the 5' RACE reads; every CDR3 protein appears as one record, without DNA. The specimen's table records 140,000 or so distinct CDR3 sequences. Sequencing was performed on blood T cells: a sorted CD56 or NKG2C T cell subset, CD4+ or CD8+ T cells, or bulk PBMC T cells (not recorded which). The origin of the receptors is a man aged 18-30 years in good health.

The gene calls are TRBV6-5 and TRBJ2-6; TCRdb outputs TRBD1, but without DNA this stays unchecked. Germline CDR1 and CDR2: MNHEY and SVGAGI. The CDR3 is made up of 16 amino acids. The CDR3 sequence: CASSFPTEGHPYVLTF.

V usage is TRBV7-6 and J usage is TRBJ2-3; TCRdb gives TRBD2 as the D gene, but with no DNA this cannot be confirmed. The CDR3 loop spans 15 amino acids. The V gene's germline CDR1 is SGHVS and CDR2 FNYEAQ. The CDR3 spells CASSPRTNPFDTQYF.

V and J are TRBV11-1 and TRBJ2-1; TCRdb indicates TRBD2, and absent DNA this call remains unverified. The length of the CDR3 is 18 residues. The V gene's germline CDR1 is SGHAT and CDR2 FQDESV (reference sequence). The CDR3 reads CASSPIEPSPSSYNEQFF.

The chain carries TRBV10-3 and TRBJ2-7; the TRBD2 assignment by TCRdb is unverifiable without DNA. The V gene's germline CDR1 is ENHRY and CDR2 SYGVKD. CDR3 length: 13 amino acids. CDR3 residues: CAISPDSGYEQYF.

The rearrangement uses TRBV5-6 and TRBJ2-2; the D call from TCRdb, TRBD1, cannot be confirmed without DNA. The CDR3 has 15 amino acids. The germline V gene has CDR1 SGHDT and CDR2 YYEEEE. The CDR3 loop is CASSVGQGAIGELFF.

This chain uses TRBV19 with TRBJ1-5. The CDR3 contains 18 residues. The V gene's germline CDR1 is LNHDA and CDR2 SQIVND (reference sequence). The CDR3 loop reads CASSMTDRGERADQPQHF. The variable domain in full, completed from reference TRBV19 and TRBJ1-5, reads DGGITQSPKYLFRKEGQNVTLSCEQNLNHDAMYWYRQDPGQGLRLIYYSQIVNDFQKGDIAEGYSVSREKKESFPLTVTSAQKNPTAFYLCASSMTDRGERADQPQHFGDGTRLSIL.

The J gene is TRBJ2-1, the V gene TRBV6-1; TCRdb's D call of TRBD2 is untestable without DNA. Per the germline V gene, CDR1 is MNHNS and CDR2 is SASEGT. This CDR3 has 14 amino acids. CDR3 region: CASMTSGRAVEQFF.

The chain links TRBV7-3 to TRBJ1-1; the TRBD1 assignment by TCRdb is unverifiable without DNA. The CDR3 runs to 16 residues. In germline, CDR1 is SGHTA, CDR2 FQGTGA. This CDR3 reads CASSSTPSGRETEAFF.

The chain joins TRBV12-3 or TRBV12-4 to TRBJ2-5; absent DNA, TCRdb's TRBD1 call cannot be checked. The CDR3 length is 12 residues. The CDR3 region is CASRDREWAQYF.

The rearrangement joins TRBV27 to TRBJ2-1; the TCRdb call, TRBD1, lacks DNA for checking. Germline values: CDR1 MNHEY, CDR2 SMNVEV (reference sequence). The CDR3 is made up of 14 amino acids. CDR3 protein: CASSRQGSYNEQFF.

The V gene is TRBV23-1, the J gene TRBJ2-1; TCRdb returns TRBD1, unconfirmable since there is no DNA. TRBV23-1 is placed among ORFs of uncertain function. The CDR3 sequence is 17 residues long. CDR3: CASSQMDGTVPYNEQFF.

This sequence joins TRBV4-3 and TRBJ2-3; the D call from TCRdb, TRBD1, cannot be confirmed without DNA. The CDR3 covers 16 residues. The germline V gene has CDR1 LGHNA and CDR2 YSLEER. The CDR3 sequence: CASSQLGQSSTDTQYF.

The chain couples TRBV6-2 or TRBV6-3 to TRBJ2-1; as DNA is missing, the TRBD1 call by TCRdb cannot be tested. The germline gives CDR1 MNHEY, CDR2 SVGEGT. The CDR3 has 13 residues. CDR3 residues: CASTSYGGNEQFF.

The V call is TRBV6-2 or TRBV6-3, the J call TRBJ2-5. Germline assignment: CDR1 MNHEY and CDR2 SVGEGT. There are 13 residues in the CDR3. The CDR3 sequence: CASNGGYQETQYF.

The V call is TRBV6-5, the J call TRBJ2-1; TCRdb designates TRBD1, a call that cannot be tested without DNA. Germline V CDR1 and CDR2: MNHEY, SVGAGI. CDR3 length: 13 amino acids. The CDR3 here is CAISDRKRNEQFF.

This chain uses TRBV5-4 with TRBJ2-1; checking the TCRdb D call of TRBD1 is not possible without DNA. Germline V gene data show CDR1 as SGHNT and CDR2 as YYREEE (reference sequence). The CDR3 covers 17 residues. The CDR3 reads CASSLRGQVTRANEQFF.

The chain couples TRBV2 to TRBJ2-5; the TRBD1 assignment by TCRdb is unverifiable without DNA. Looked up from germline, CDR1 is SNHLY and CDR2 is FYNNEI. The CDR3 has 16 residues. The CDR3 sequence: CASSEGGRGVLETQYF. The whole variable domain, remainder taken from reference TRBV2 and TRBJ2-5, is EPEVTQTPSHQVTQMGQEVILRCVPISNHLYFYWYRQILGQKVEFLVSFYNNEISEKSEIFDDQFSVERPDGSNFTLKIRSTKLEDSAMYFCASSEGGRGVLETQYFGPGTRLLVL.

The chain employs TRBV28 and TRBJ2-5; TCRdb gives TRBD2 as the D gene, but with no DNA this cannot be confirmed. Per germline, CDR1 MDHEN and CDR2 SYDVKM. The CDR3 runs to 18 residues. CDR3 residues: CASSFPLDGREDQETQYF.

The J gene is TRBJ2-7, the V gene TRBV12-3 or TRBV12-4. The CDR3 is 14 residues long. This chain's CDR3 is CASSLAGDSYEQYF.

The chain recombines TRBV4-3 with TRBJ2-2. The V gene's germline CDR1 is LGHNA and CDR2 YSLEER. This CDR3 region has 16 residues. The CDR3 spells CASSQDRVQEPGELFF.

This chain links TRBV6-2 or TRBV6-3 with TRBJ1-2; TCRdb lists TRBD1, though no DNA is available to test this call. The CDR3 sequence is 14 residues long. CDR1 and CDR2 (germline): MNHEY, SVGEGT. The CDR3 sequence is CASSLSTVNYGYTF.

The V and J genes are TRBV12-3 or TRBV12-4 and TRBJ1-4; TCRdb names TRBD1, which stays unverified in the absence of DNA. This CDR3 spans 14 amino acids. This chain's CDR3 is CASSPDVPNEKLFF.

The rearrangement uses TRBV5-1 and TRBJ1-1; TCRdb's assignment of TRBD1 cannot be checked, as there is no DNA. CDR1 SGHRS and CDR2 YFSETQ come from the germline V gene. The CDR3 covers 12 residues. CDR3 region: CASSGGRFEAFF.

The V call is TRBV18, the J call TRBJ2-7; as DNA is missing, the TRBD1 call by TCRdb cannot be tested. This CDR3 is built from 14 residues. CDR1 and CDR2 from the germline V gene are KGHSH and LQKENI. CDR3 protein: CASSPSGQPHEQYF.

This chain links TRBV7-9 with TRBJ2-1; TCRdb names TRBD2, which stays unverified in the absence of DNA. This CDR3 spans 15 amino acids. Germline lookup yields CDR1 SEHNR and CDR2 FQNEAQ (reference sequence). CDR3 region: CASRRAGGPINEQFF.

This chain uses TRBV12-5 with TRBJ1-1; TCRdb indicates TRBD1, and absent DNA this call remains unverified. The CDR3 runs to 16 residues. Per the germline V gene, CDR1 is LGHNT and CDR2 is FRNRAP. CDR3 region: CASGSLAGEGNTEAFF.

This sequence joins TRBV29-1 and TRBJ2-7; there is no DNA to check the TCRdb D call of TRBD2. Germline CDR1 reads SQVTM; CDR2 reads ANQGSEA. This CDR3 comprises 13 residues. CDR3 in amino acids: CSATASGTYEQYF.

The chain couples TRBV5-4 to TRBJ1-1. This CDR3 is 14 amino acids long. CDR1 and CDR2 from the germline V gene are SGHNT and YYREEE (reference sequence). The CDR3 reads CASSLKYGDTEAFF.

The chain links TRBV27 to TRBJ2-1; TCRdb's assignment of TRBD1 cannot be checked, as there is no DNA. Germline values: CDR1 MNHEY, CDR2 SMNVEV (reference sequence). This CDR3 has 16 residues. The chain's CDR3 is CASSNHPGQGNNEQFF.